One sample yielded the 24 T cell receptor beta chains listed below, sequenced in a study of cytomegalovirus exposure and HLA in healthy donors. Both 60 Vbeta primers and 13 Jbeta primers went into the PCR. Assay: immunoSEQ multiplex PCR; the TCRdb copy retains only in-frame clones and omits some. The repertoire has 160,000 or so clones, 70% to 80% of them found once; the top ten carry under 1.5%. Sequenced input: PBMCs. All receptors come from a man younger than 45 in good health and CMV-seronegative.

This sequence joins TRBV13 and TRBJ1-1; D is undetermined. Trimming took 5 bases from V and 5 from J, leaving 15 bases between them. The CDR3 extends over 14 amino acids. Germline V gene sequence: CDR1 PRHDT, CDR2 FYEKMQ (reference sequence). As DNA, the CDR3 is TGTGCCAGCAGCCTCGTGGGGAGGTTGACTGAAGCTTTCTTT. This sequence encodes CASSLVGRLTEAFF.

The CDR3 is CASSTDRRYEQYF. In DNA, the CDR3 is TGTGCCAGCAGCACCGACAGACGGTACGAGCAGTACTTC. The V call is TRBV7-8, the J call TRBJ2-7, with D possibly being TRBD1 (5 bases). The V end was cut by 5 bases, the J end by 4 bases, with 12 bases between. CDR3 length equals 13 residues. Germline-derived CDR1 and CDR2 are SGHVS and FQNEAQ.

The rearrangement joins TRBV20-1 to TRBJ2-7; possibly TRBD2 for D (5 bases). V was trimmed by 1 base and J by 6 bases, leaving 7 bases between them. Germline CDR1 DFQATT, CDR2 SNEGSKA (reference sequence). This CDR3 comprises 11 residues. The CDR3 region has the DNA TGCAGTGCTAGAGGGGCGGGCGAGCAGTACTTC. Protein sequence: CSARGAGEQYF.

The genes are TRBV20-1 and TRBJ2-3; the D is unclear. The length of the CDR3 is 11 residues. V gave up 6 bases and J gave up 4 bases, with 8 bases separating them. Germline CDR1 DFQATT, CDR2 SNEGSKA (reference sequence). In DNA form, the CDR3 reads TGCAGTGCCTCCCCCGCAGATACGCAGTATTTT. Its protein is CSASPADTQYF.

This chain links TRBV13 with TRBJ1-2; TRBD1 agrees at 9 bases. CDR1 and CDR2 from the germline V gene are PRHDT and FYEKMQ (reference sequence). The CDR3 runs to 15 residues. The J segment lost 3 bases and the V segment lost 5 bases, leaving 7 bases of the junction unmatched. CDR3 loop: CASSQGQGSYYGYTF. CDR3 bases: TGTGCCAGCAGCCAAGGACAGGGGTCCTACTATGGCTACACCTTC. Using reference TRBV13 and TRBJ1-2 for the parts outside the CDR3, the full variable domain is AAGVIQSPRHLIKEKRETATLKCYPIPRHDTVYWYQQGPGQDPQFLISFYEKMQSDKGSIPDRFSAQQFSDYHSELNMSSLELGDSALYFCASSQGQGSYYGYTFGSGTRLTVV.

In DNA form, the CDR3 reads TGTGCCAGTAGCTGGAGGGGATCAGATACGCAGTATTTT. It yields the protein CASSWRGSDTQYF. This sequence joins TRBV19 and TRBJ2-3; TRBD2 might be the D (6 bases). Between the trimmed V and J ends, which lost 6 bases and 4 bases, there was a span of 11 bases. This CDR3 is built from 13 residues. Per the germline V gene, CDR1 is LNHDA and CDR2 is SQIVND (reference sequence).

This chain connects TRBV15 to TRBJ2-3; D call uncertain. The germline V gene encodes CDR1 LNHNV and CDR2 YYDKDF (reference sequence). CDR3 length equals 13 residues. Trimming took 1 base from V and 6 from J, leaving 8 bases between them. The DNA for the CDR3 is TGTGCCACCAGCAGAGCCACTTCGGATACGCAGTATTTT. Translated, it gives CATSRATSDTQYF.

This clone was detected only a few times. V usage is TRBV2 and J usage is TRBJ2-3; TRBD1 is a possible D gene (6 bases). CDR1 and CDR2 (germline): SNHLY, FYNNEI. Trimming removed 6 bases from V and 2 bases from J, with 12 bases in between. CDR3 size: 14 residues. The CDR3 loop reads CASREQGTTDTQYF. In nucleotides, the CDR3 is TGTGCCAGCAGAGAACAGGGAACCACAGATACGCAGTATTTT.

V and J are TRBV19 and TRBJ2-6, with 7 bases fitting TRBD1. Germline loops: CDR1 LNHDA, CDR2 SQIVND (reference sequence). Germline trimming cut 1 base from V and 4 bases from J; bases unmatched to any gene: 7. This CDR3 has 17 residues. CDR3 nucleotides: TGTGCCAGTAGTATAGTGGGACAGTCACACGGGGCCAACGTCCTGACTTTC. It codes for CASSIVGQSHGANVLTF.

The genes are TRBV6-1 and TRBJ1-1, with TRBD1 identical over 7 bases. With 8 bases clipped from V and 6 bases from J, the junction kept 9 bases outside the gene matches. Germline loops: CDR1 MNHNS, CDR2 SASEGT. CDR3 length: 13 residues. CDR3 sequence: CASRRQGGAEAFF. The DNA for the CDR3 is TGTGCCAGCCGGAGGCAGGGGGGTGCTGAAGCTTTCTTT.

The genes are TRBV7-2 and TRBJ2-3, with 9 nucleotides matching TRBD1. V was clipped by 6 bases and J by 1 base; unmatched bases: 2. The CDR3 contains 14 residues. Per the germline V gene, CDR1 is SGHTA and CDR2 is FQGNSA. CDR3 DNA sequence: TGTGCCAGCAGACGGGACAGGGGCACAGATACGCAGTATTTT. This encodes CASRRDRGTDTQYF.

The chain has TRBV5-1 and TRBJ2-5, with TRBD1 matching 8 bases. The CDR3 sequence is 16 residues long. Unmatched junction bases numbered 4, after V lost 0 bases and J lost 0 bases. The V gene's germline CDR1 is SGHRS and CDR2 YFSETQ. CDR3 in amino acids: CASSLAGTGYQETQYF. The CDR3, as DNA: TGCGCCAGCAGCTTGGCCGGGACAGGATACCAAGAGACCCAGTACTTC.

V is TRBV28 and J is TRBJ1-5, with TRBD1 identical over 9 bases. The CDR3 spans 17 residues. Germline V gives CDR1 MDHEN, CDR2 SYDVKM. V lost 4 bases, J lost 1 base, and 8 bases stayed unmatched. The CDR3 DNA follows: TGTGCCAGCAGTTCCCCCCCGGACAGGGGAAGCAATCAGCCCCAGCATTTT. Protein product: CASSSPPDRGSNQPQHF. The full variable domain, completed using reference TRBV28 and TRBJ1-5, is DVKVTQSSRYLVKRTGEKVFLECVQDMDHENMFWYRQDPGLGLRLIYFSYDVKMKEKGDIPEGYSVSREKKERFSLILESASTNQTSMYLCASSSPPDRGSNQPQHFGDGTRLSIL.

In nucleotides, the CDR3 is TGTGCTAGTGGCCGAGGAGGGCGTACTGAAGCTTTCTTT. Translating it yields CASGRGGRTEAFF. The gene calls are TRBV12-5 and TRBJ1-1; D ambiguous. The CDR3 extends over 13 amino acids. Germline V gives CDR1 LGHNT, CDR2 FRNRAP. V was cut by 6 bases and J by 5 bases, with 13 bases left in between. The entire variable domain, with the rest obtained from reference TRBV12-5 and TRBJ1-1, is as follows: DARVTQTPRHKVTEMGQEVTMRCQPILGHNTVFWYRQTMMQGLELLAYFRNRAPLDDSGMPKDRFSAEMPDATLATLKIQPSEPRDSAVYFCASGRGGRTEAFFGQGTRLTVV.

This CDR3 reads CASSILPRLAGVDYQETQYF. CDR3 in DNA: TGTGCCAGTAGTATACTCCCCAGACTAGCGGGAGTTGATTACCAAGAGACCCAGTACTTC. This chain connects TRBV19 to TRBJ2-5; TRBD2 matches at 12 bases. V was pared by 2 bases and J by 0 bases, with 13 bases of the junction left unmatched. Germline lookup yields CDR1 LNHDA and CDR2 SQIVND (reference sequence). The CDR3 is made up of 20 amino acids.

The CDR3 DNA is TGCGCCAGCAGCCAAAGCTTTCCAGGAACCTACGAGCAGTACTTC. Translating it yields CASSQSFPGTYEQYF. This rearrangement joins TRBV4-3 to TRBJ2-7; D remains ambiguous. The CDR3 length is 15 residues. The germline V gene has CDR1 LGHNA and CDR2 YSLEER. V was trimmed by 2 bases and J by 2 bases, leaving 13 bases between them.

The CDR3 DNA sequence: TGTGCCATCATGGCTAGCGGGAGGAACTCCTACGAGCAGTACTTC. Protein product: CAIMASGRNSYEQYF. The chain recombines TRBV10-3 with TRBJ2-7, with 11 bases that match TRBD2. With V trimmed by 7 bases and J by 0 bases, 5 bases remained unmatched. The CDR3 covers 15 residues. Germline lookup yields CDR1 ENHRY and CDR2 SYGVKD.

The V gene is TRBV4-1, the J gene TRBJ2-7; 9 nucleotides align to TRBD1. There are 17 residues in the CDR3. Losses at the gene ends were 1 base for V and 5 bases for J; bases not matched to a gene: 12. Germline CDR1 is MGHRA and CDR2 is YSYEKL. The CDR3 sequence: CASSQVFTRQGVDEQYF. The DNA for the CDR3 is TGCGCCAGCAGCCAAGTTTTCACACGACAGGGGGTCGACGAGCAGTACTTC.

The chain has TRBV7-3 and TRBJ2-1, with 14 bases aligning to TRBD2. This CDR3 region has 17 residues. V was clipped by 5 bases and J by 2 bases; unmatched bases: 5. In germline, CDR1 is SGHTA, CDR2 FQGTGA. CDR3 bases: TGTGCCAGCAGCCAGACTAGCGGGGGGGCCCCCTACAATGAGCAGTTCTTC. This translates into CASSQTSGGAPYNEQFF.

The chain recombines TRBV6-1 with TRBJ2-2; 7 bases fit TRBD2. This CDR3 region has 15 residues. Germline V gene data show CDR1 as MNHNS and CDR2 as SASEGT. V dropped 11 bases and J dropped 8; count of bases not matched to a gene: 17. DNA for the CDR3: TGTGCCGCGGTAGCGGGTTCCACCGTCAGAGGGGAGCTGTTTTTT. This codes for CAAVAGSTVRGELFF.

The J gene is TRBJ1-6, the V gene TRBV6-4; TRBD1 matches 8 bases. V lost 6 bases to trimming and J lost 7 bases; unmatched junction nucleotides: 14. Germline V gene sequence: CDR1 MRHNA, CDR2 SNTAGT. The CDR3 totals 17 residues. In nucleotides, the CDR3 is TGTGCCAGCAGACGAACAGGGGGATCTGGTTCGAATTCACCCCTCCACTTT. This gives the protein CASRRTGGSGSNSPLHF.

The chain is built from TRBV5-4 and TRBJ2-5, with TRBD2 matching 8 bases. V trimming: 3 bases; J trimming: 5 bases; junction bases outside the gene matches: 6. The CDR3 is 14 residues long. The germline CDR1 and CDR2 sequences are SGHNT and YYREEE (reference sequence). CDR3 in amino acids: CASSSGTRTETQYF. The CDR3 DNA follows: TGTGCCAGCAGCTCGGGGACTAGAACGGAGACCCAGTACTTC.

J is TRBJ2-7 and V is TRBV6-5; 10 bases are a match to TRBD2. The CDR3 sequence is 15 residues long. The V gene end was trimmed by 6 bases and the J gene end by 2 bases; junction bases not matched to a gene: 7. From germline, CDR1 is MNHEY and CDR2 SVGAGI. The CDR3 DNA sequence: TGTGCCAGCAGAAACATAGCGGGAGGTCCCTACGAGCAGTACTTC. Translated: CASRNIAGGPYEQYF.

V usage is TRBV28 and J usage is TRBJ2-3; no reliable D call. Germline CDR1 reads MDHEN; CDR2 reads SYDVKM. This CDR3 region has 12 residues. Trimming left V 5 bases short and J 6 bases short, with 9 bases between. The CDR3 sequence is CASSPREDTQYF. As DNA, the CDR3 is TGTGCCAGCAGTCCACGCGAGGATACGCAGTATTTT.